These T cell receptor beta chains were read from a single sample in a study of memory CD4+ T cells and cytomegalovirus serostatus. Profiled with immunoSEQ multiplex PCR; TCRdb holds only in-frame clones, not every one. In the table there are about 82,000 clones, 65% to 85% of which are singletons. Sequencing used memory CD4+ T cells from blood. Receptors originate from an adult in good health and CMV-seronegative. Each CDR3 is given with its conserved first and last residue. Fields, in order: J gene, V gene, clone size, D gene, CDR3 DNA, CDR3 protein. A D gene is named only where the DNA matches it firmly. A clone size is listed for some rows: how often the clone was seen (once, few, many), or a class if it is expanded.

TRBJ2-7 TRBV6-6 NA TRBD1 TGTGCCAGCAGTTACTCCGGCGGGACAGGGGCCTACGAGCAGTACTTC CASSYSGGTGAYEQYF
TRBJ1-1 TRBV19 few NA TGTGCCAGTACCTTATATTCGGGGGGTGTCGGGGGCACTGAAGCTTTCTTT CASTLYSGGVGGTEAFF
TRBJ1-3 TRBV7-2 NA TRBD1 TGTGCCAGCAGCAGGGACAGGGGGACTGGAAACACCATATATTTT CASSRDRGTGNTIYF
TRBJ1-5 TRBV4-1 NA TRBD1 TGCGCCAGCAGCCAGCGACAGGGGGAACCCCAGCATTTT CASSQRQGEPQHF
TRBJ1-4 TRBV6-5 NA NA TGTGCCAGCAGTTACTCGAACAGGGTAGAAGAAAAACTGTTTTTT CASSYSNRVEEKLFF
TRBJ1-2 TRBV30 NA NA TGTGCCTGGACCCCACAGAGGGACTATGGCTACACCTTC CAWTPQRDYGYTF
TRBJ1-2 TRBV9 NA NA TGTGCCAGCAGCGAGGGGGGAAGGGTAGGCTACACCTTC CASSEGGRVGYTF
TRBJ1-6 TRBV21-1 NA NA TGTGCCAGCAGCAAAGCACCTCAGGGGAAGAGCGAACCCCTCCACTTT CASSKAPQGKSEPLHF
TRBJ1-1 TRBV6-6 NA NA TGTGCCAGCAGTTACTGGGGGAACACTGAAGCTTTCTTT CASSYWGNTEAFF
TRBJ1-5 TRBV19 NA NA TGTGCCAGTAGCCAACTGGTGGGGCTTAGTCAGCCCCAGCATTTT CASSQLVGLSQPQHF
TRBJ2-3 TRBV5-1 NA TRBD2 TGCGCCACCGCCCGGGCTAGCGGGGTGGATACGCAGTATTTT CATARASGVDTQYF
TRBJ2-3 TRBV5-1 NA TRBD2 TGCGCCAGCAGCTTCGAGCGGGGGAGCACAGATACGCAGTATTTT CASSFERGSTDTQYF
TRBJ2-2 TRBV7-2 NA TRBD2 TGTGCCAGCAGCTTAGGACTAGCGGGGCTCACCGGGGAGCTGTTTTTT CASSLGLAGLTGELFF
TRBJ1-5 TRBV7-2 NA TRBD1 TGTGCCAGCAGCCAGTTTTATTCGGGACAGGCCCCTTATCAGCCCCAGCATTTT CASSQFYSGQAPYQPQHF
TRBJ1-5 TRBV6-6 NA NA TGTGCCAGCAGTTACTCGTTCAGGAGCAATCAGCCCCAGCATTTT CASSYSFRSNQPQHF
TRBJ2-2 TRBV7-3 few NA TGTGCCAGCAGCACTATCTCTGGGGGTGACACCGGGGAGCTGTTTTTT CASSTISGGDTGELFF
TRBJ2-5 TRBV6-5 NA NA TGTGCCAGCAGACAACTAGGGGCTACCCAAGAGACCCAGTACTTC CASRQLGATQETQYF
TRBJ1-2 TRBV5-1 NA TRBD1 TGCGCCAGCAGCTCTGGACAGGGGGTATACTATGGCTACACCTTC CASSSGQGVYYGYTF
TRBJ1-2 TRBV2 NA NA TGTGCCAGCAGTGAAGAGCCGGGATACAACTATGGCTACACCTTC CASSEEPGYNYGYTF
TRBJ2-1 TRBV28 NA NA TGTGCCAGCAGTTTGTTCGGAAGCGAGGCCTGGAGCTCCTACAATGAGCAGTTCTTC CASSLFGSEAWSSYNEQFF
TRBJ2-1 TRBV19 NA TRBD1 TGTGCCAGTAGGCCCCGGGACAGGGATTACAATGAGCAGTTCTTC CASRPRDRDYNEQFF
TRBJ2-3 TRBV11-2 NA NA TGTGCCAGCAGCTTAGACAGGAATACGCAGTATTTT CASSLDRNTQYF